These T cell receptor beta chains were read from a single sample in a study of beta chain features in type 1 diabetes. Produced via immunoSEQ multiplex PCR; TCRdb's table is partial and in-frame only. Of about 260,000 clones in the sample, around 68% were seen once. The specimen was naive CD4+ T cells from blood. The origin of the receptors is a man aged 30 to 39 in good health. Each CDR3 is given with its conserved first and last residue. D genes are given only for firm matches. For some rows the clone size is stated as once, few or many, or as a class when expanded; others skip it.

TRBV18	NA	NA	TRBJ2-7	CASSQTVPSVGAYEQYF	TGTGCCAGCTCCCAAACTGTTCCCAGTGTGGGAGCCTACGAGCAGTACTTC
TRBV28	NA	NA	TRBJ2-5	CASSLTQETQYF	TGTGCCAGCAGTTTGACCCAAGAGACCCAGTACTTC
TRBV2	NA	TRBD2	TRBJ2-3	CASSEPGLDWYF	TGTGCCAGCAGTGAGCCGGGACTAGATTGGTATTTT
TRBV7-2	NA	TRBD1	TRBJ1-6	CASSISGQGDSPLHF	TGTGCCAGCAGCATATCGGGACAGGGGGATTCACCCCTCCACTTT
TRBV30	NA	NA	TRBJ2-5	CAWNRAGLQETQYF	TGTGCCTGGAACCGGGCGGGCCTACAAGAGACCCAGTACTTC
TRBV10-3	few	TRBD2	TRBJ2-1	CAISESTSGRVEQFF	TGTGCCATCAGTGAGTCCACTAGCGGGAGGGTTGAGCAGTTCTTC
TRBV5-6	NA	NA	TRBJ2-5	CASRLGLSSVAQYF	TGTGCCAGCAGATTGGGACTTTCGAGTGTGGCCCAGTACTTC
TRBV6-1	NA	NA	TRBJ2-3	CTSFRASPPDTQYF	TGTACCTCATTCCGGGCCTCACCCCCAGATACGCAGTATTTT
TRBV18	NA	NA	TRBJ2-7	CASSLGGYEQYF	TGTGCCAGCTCACTTGGCGGGTACGAGCAGTACTTC
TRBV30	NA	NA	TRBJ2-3	CAWTKGTLAQYF	TGTGCCTGGACCAAGGGGACTTTAGCGCAGTATTTT
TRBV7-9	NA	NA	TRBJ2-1	CASSLNTEQFF	TGTGCCAGCAGCTTAAATACTGAGCAGTTCTTC
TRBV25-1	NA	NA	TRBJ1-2	CASSALHGYTF	TGTGCCAGCAGTGCCCTACATGGCTACACCTTC
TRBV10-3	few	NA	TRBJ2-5	CAISELATQYF	TGTGCCATCAGTGAGTTAGCAACCCAGTACTTC
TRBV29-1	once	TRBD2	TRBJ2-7	CSAGTSGANEQYF	TGCAGCGCCGGGACTAGCGGGGCAAACGAGCAGTACTTC
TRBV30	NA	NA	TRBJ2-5	CAWSVGSFQETQYF	TGTGCCTGGAGTGTAGGCTCGTTCCAAGAGACCCAGTACTTC
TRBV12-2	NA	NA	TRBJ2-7	CASRLVSRSYEQYF	TGTGCAAGTCGCTTAGTTAGTCGCTCCTACGAGCAGTACTTC
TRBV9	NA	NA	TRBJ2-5	CASSVGYQETQYF	TGTGCCAGCAGCGTAGGGTACCAAGAGACCCAGTACTTC
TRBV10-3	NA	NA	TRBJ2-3	CAISGAITDTQYF	TGTGCCATCAGTGGGGCTATCACAGATACGCAGTATTTT
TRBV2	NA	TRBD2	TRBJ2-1	CASSEWRLAEGNSYNEQFF	TGTGCCAGCAGTGAGTGGAGGCTAGCGGAGGGGAACTCCTACAATGAGCAGTTCTTC
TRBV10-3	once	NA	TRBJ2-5	CAISDGGETQYF	TGTGCCATCAGTGATGGCGGGGAGACCCAGTACTTC
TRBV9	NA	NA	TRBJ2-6	CASSVDFTSGANVLTF	TGTGCCAGCAGCGTAGATTTCACCTCTGGGGCCAACGTCCTGACTTTC
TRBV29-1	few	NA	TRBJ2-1	CSVERSYNEQFF	TGCAGCGTTGAGCGGTCCTACAATGAGCAGTTCTTC
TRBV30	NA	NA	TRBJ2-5	CAWMPHSLQETQYF	TGTGCCTGGATGCCCCATTCCCTCCAAGAGACCCAGTACTTC
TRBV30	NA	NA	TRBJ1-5	CAWGQDSNQPQHF	TGTGCCTGGGGCCAGGATAGCAATCAGCCCCAGCATTTT
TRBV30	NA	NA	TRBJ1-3	CAWQGSGNTIYF	TGTGCCTGGCAGGGTAGTGGAAACACCATATATTTT
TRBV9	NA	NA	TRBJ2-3	CASSVKGATDTQYF	TGTGCCAGCAGCGTAAAAGGGGCCACAGATACGCAGTATTTT
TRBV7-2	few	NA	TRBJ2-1	CASRDGAYNEQFF	TGTGCCAGCAGGGACGGGGCCTACAATGAGCAGTTCTTC
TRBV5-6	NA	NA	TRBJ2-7	CASSLPADHEQYF	TGTGCCAGCAGCCTCCCAGCAGACCACGAGCAGTACTTC
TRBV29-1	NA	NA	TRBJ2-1	CSVGTVNEQFF	TGCAGCGTCGGAACGGTAAATGAGCAGTTCTTC
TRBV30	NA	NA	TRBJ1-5	CAWSDSLQPQHF	TGTGCCTGGAGTGATAGCTTACAGCCCCAGCATTTT
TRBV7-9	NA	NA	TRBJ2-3	CASSLGGLPTDTQYF	TGTGCCAGCAGCTTAGGGGGTTTACCCACAGATACGCAGTATTTT
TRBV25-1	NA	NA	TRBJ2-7	CASSEFGGTRWYF	TGTGCCAGCAGTGAGTTCGGCGGGACACGGTGGTACTTC
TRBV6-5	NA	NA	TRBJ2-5	CASSRTVAGETQYF	TGTGCCAGCAGCCGGACAGTAGCCGGAGAGACCCAGTACTTC
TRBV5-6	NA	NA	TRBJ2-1	CASSAYREQFF	TGTGCCAGCAGCGCTTATCGGGAGCAGTTCTTC
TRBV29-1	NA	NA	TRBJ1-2	CSVDSGYGYTF	TGCAGCGTTGACAGTGGCTATGGCTACACCTTC
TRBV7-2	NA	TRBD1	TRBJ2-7	CASSPIRDRDSYEQYF	TGTGCCAGCAGCCCCATAAGGGACAGGGACTCCTACGAGCAGTACTTC
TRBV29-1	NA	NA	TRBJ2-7	CSVVASRPYEQYF	TGCAGCGTTGTAGCTAGCAGGCCCTACGAGCAGTACTTC
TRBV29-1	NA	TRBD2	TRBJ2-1	CTVGLGAYNEQFF	TGCACCGTAGGACTAGGGGCCTACAATGAGCAGTTCTTC
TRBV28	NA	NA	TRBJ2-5	CASSSGGFETQYF	TGTGCCAGCAGTTCTGGGGGTTTTGAGACCCAGTACTTC
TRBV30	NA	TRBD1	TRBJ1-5	CAWGLDRGRHQPQHF	TGTGCCTGGGGACTAGACAGGGGTAGGCATCAGCCCCAGCATTTT
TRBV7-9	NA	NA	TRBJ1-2	CASSGAGNGYTF	TGTGCCAGCAGTGGAGCCGGGAATGGCTACACCTTC
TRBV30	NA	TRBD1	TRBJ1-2	CAWTPDRVNGYTF	TGTGCCTGGACCCCGGACAGGGTGAATGGCTACACCTTC
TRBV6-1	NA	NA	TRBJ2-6	CASSEARGNVLTF	TGTGCCAGCAGTGAAGCGCGAGGGAACGTCCTGACTTTC
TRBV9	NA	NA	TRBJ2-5	CASSPSQVRPQYF	TGTGCCAGCAGCCCATCACAGGTGCGCCCCCAGTACTTC
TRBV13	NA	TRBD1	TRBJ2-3	CASTPKGWDRGSDTQYF	TGTGCCAGCACCCCGAAGGGGTGGGACAGGGGTTCAGATACGCAGTATTTT
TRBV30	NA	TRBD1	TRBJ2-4	CAWTRQGQNIQYF	TGTGCCTGGACCCGACAGGGACAAAACATTCAGTACTTC
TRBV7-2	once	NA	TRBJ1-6	CASSPTGPTNSPLHF	TGTGCCAGCAGCCCAACGGGACCGACGAATTCACCCCTCCACTTT
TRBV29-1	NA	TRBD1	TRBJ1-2	CSVSGTVYGYTF	TGCAGCGTGTCCGGGACAGTCTATGGCTACACCTTC
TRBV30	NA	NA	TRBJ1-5	CAWSSPYSNQPQHF	TGTGCCTGGTCTAGTCCTTATAGCAATCAGCCCCAGCATTTT
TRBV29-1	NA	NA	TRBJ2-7	CSVLDYEQYF	TGCAGCGTTTTGGACTACGAGCAGTACTTC
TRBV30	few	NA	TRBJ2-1	CAWSASGWSEQFF	TGTGCCTGGAGTGCCTCCGGATGGAGTGAGCAGTTCTTC
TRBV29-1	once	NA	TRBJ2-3	CSGTAGDTQYF	TGCAGCGGGACAGCTGGAGATACGCAGTATTTT
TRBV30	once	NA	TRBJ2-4	CAWKGRLSRDIQYF	TGTGCCTGGAAAGGACGGCTCTCGAGGGACATTCAGTACTTC
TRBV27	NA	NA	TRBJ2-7	CASRGGSYEQYF	TGTGCCAGCAGAGGGGGCTCCTACGAGCAGTACTTC
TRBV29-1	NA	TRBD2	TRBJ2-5	CSVEIAGAATQYF	TGCAGCGTTGAAATAGCGGGGGCGGCGACCCAGTACTTC
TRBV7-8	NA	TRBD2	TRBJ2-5	CASSHRDVGLAQETQYF	TGTGCCAGCAGCCATCGAGATGTTGGACTAGCGCAAGAGACCCAGTACTTC
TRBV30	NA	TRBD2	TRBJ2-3	CACQNLSGRTDTQYF	TGTGCCTGCCAGAACCTGAGCGGGAGAACAGATACGCAGTATTTT
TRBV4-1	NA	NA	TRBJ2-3	CASSLSGTGTDTQYF	TGCGCCAGCAGCTTAAGCGGTACGGGCACAGATACGCAGTATTTT
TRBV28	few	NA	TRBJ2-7	CASSPFPGTYEQYF	TGTGCCAGCAGCCCCTTCCCCGGGACCTACGAGCAGTACTTC
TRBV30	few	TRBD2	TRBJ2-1	CAWSVSAGGWNEQFF	TGTGCCTGGAGTGTTAGCGCGGGAGGATGGAATGAGCAGTTCTTC